This section outlines one T cell receptor (beta chain) sequence together with its context. Its antigen is not known. This entry comes from a study of long-term antiretroviral therapy in people with HIV. Overall study findings and caveats: CDR3 lengths in HIV samples spanned a narrower range than controls. All blood samples came from the years 2004 to 2017, possibly under older ART regimens.

Trimming shortened V by 4 bases and J by 1 base, and 9 bases separated the two germline ends. This CDR3 comprises 14 residues. CDR1 and CDR2 from the germline V gene are SGHTA and FQGNSA. Roughly 1-10 million cryopreserved PBMC were held in samples before DNA extraction. Version v3.0 of the immunoSEQ assay was performed at survey level. Measured with immunoSEQ multiplex PCR; TCRdb has only the in-frame clones, and not every one. In the table there are tens of thousands of clones, more than 80% of which are singletons. This TCR was sampled from a man aged 35 to 55 with HIV. The genes are TRBV7-2 and TRBJ2-3; D is undetermined. The sequenced sample was unsorted PBMCs, obtained 0.5 years before starting antiretroviral therapy. The CDR3 reads CASSSLSGTDTQYF. CDR3 coding DNA: TGTGCCAGCAGCTCCCTTAGTGGCACAGATACGCAGTATTTT.